This passage covers 17 T cell receptor beta chains from one sample sequenced in a study of blood T cell repertoires in COVID-19. The assay was immunoSEQ multiplex PCR, and TCRdb's table has in-frame clones only and misses some. Among roughly 360,000 clones listed, around 84% were seen once. The sequencing input was peripheral blood. These receptors were taken from a human donor with acute or convalescent COVID-19. The donor label of this sample is uncertain.

This clone was recorded once. This chain links TRBV30 with TRBJ2-4; 7 bases are a match to TRBD1. There are 13 residues in the CDR3. The V and J ends lost 7 bases and 7 bases, in that order; junction bases with no gene match: 10. Per germline, CDR1 GTSNPN and CDR2 SVGIG (reference sequence). The CDR3 is CASKDRYENIQYF. The CDR3 DNA follows: TGTGCCTCTAAGGACAGGTACGAGAACATTCAGTACTTC.

The genes are TRBV2 and TRBJ1-6; 7 bases line up with TRBD1. V trimming: 6 bases; J trimming: 5 bases; junction bases outside the gene matches: 7. Germline CDR1 reads SNHLY; CDR2 reads FYNNEI. This CDR3 has 15 residues. The CDR3 is CASRPRQGDNSPLHF. CDR3 bases: TGTGCCAGCAGACCCCGACAGGGCGATAATTCACCCCTCCACTTT. The full variable domain, rest sourced from reference TRBV2 and TRBJ1-6, is EPEVTQTPSHQVTQMGQEVILRCVPISNHLYFYWYRQILGQKVEFLVSFYNNEISEKSEIFDDQFSVERPDGSNFTLKIRSTKLEDSAMYFCASRPRQGDNSPLHFGNGTRLTVT.

J is TRBJ1-6 and V is TRBV20-1; D is unresolved. V was cut by 3 bases and J by 0 bases, with 12 bases left in between. This CDR3 is 16 amino acids long. From germline, CDR1 is DFQATT and CDR2 SNEGSKA (reference sequence). The CDR3 here is CSASSVSSSYNSPLHF. The CDR3 coding sequence is TGCAGTGCTAGTAGTGTTAGCAGCTCCTATAATTCACCCCTCCACTTT.

This clone was picked up a small number of times. J is TRBJ1-5 and V is TRBV28, with D unresolved. The CDR3 covers 16 residues. From germline, CDR1 is MDHEN and CDR2 SYDVKM. V was pared by 5 bases and J by 5 bases, with 19 bases between. CDR3 residues: CASSTGLWAQDQPQHF. The CDR3 DNA reads as TGTGCCAGCAGTACTGGTTTGTGGGCGCAGGATCAGCCCCAGCATTTT.

The V and J genes are TRBV6-5 and TRBJ1-3; D is ambiguous. Trimming cost V 4 bases and J 0 bases, with 10 bases left between them. Germline V lookup: CDR1 MNHEY, CDR2 SVGAGI. CDR3 length: 15 amino acids. The CDR3 sequence is CASSLHSNSGNTIYF. The CDR3 DNA sequence: TGTGCCAGCAGTTTACACAGTAACTCTGGAAACACCATATATTTT.

This clone is a singleton in its sample. The rearrangement links TRBV12-3 or TRBV12-4 to TRBJ1-2; TRBD1 matches at 7 bases. V gave up 3 bases and J gave up 9 bases; unmatched junction bases: 4. The CDR3 length is 12 residues. The CDR3 sequence: CASSLGQPSYTF. CDR3 nucleotides: TGTGCCAGCAGTTTGGGACAGCCGAGCTACACCTTC.

On this clone itself: The sample holds other DNA sequences that translate to the same CDR3. The V gene is TRBV6-5, the J gene TRBJ1-1, with D hard to call. The CDR3 sequence is 13 residues long. Germline V gene data show CDR1 as MNHEY and CDR2 as SVGAGI. V lost 0 bases and J lost 2, with 4 bases in between. CDR3 in amino acids: CASSYSSNTEAFF. The CDR3, as DNA: TGTGCCAGCAGTTACTCGAGCAACACTGAAGCTTTCTTT.

This clone has only one observation. The chain employs TRBV6-1 and TRBJ2-5, with D tentatively TRBD2 (6 bases). Germline CDR1 is MNHNS and CDR2 is SASEGT. With 2 bases removed from V and 5 bases from J, the gap between germline ends came to 12 bases. This CDR3 is 14 amino acids long. In nucleotides, the CDR3 is TGTGCCAGCAGTGAAATCTCCCGGGAGGAGACCCAGTACTTC. It codes for CASSEISREETQYF.

The J gene is TRBJ2-1, the V gene TRBV7-9; no reliable D call. V dropped 5 bases and J dropped 4 bases, with 6 bases sitting between them. The CDR3 totals 12 residues. Germline V CDR1 and CDR2: SEHNR, FQNEAQ (reference sequence). CDR3 region: CASSKVYNEQFF. The CDR3 DNA is TGTGCCAGCAGCAAAGTATACAATGAGCAGTTCTTC.

This rearrangement joins TRBV5-5 to TRBJ1-1; D is ambiguous. Trimming shortened V by 5 bases and J by 0 bases, and 14 bases separated the two germline ends. Germline lookup yields CDR1 SGHKS and CDR2 YYEKEE (reference sequence). This CDR3 is 15 amino acids long. This chain's CDR3 is CASRGQWQLNTEAFF. The CDR3 nucleotides read TGTGCCAGCAGGGGCCAATGGCAGCTGAACACTGAAGCTTTCTTT.

V gene TRBV9 combines with J gene TRBJ1-1; no reliable D call. The germline V and J ends were trimmed by 5 bases and 1 base, with 12 bases remaining between them. CDR3 length: 14 residues. Per germline, CDR1 SGDLS and CDR2 YYNGEE. The CDR3 loop is CASRLYSSNTEAFF. CDR3 sequence (DNA): TGTGCCAGCAGGCTTTATAGCTCGAACACTGAAGCTTTCTTT.

V and J are TRBV3-1 (or the pseudogene TRBV3-2) and TRBJ2-7; a weak D match, TRBD2 (5 bases). CDR3 length: 14 amino acids. The V end was cut by 0 bases, the J end by 3 bases, with 9 bases between. Germline CDR1 reads LGHDT; CDR2 reads YNNKEL (reference sequence). The CDR3 DNA sequence: TGTGCCAGCAGCCAAGATCCAACTAGCTACGAGCAGTACTTC. This codes for CASSQDPTSYEQYF.

This chain links TRBV5-1 with TRBJ2-1, with 10 positions matching TRBD2. The CDR3 is made up of 14 amino acids. Unmatched junction bases numbered 1, after V lost 2 bases and J lost 5 bases. The germline V gene encodes CDR1 SGHRS and CDR2 YFSETQ. The CDR3 sequence is CASSFLAGDNEQFF. The CDR3 DNA reads TGCGCCAGCAGCTTCCTAGCGGGGGACAATGAGCAGTTCTTC.

This rearrangement joins TRBV2 to TRBJ2-7, with 7 bases fitting TRBD1. V trimming: 3 bases; J trimming: 11 bases; junction bases outside the gene matches: 4. The CDR3 is made up of 11 amino acids. Looked up from germline, CDR1 is SNHLY and CDR2 is FYNNEI. CDR3 sequence (DNA): TGTGCCAGCAGTGAGGACAGGAATAAGTACTTC. Translation: CASSEDRNKYF.

The gene calls are TRBV30 and TRBJ1-4; D is unresolved. Trimming shortened V by 1 base and J by 4 bases, and 10 bases separated the two germline ends. The germline CDR1 and CDR2 sequences are GTSNPN and SVGIG (reference sequence). The CDR3 contains 14 residues. CDR3 residues: CAWSAEPINEKLFF. The CDR3 coding sequence is TGTGCCTGGAGTGCTGAGCCGATTAATGAAAAACTGTTTTTT.

This clone was found a few times. This sequence joins TRBV7-6 and TRBJ2-3; 11 bases line up with TRBD2. V dropped 4 bases and J dropped 0; count of bases not matched to a gene: 9. The CDR3 has 18 amino acids. Per germline, CDR1 SGHVS and CDR2 FNYEAQ. The CDR3 sequence: CASSSGLAGSSSTDTQYF. In nucleotides, the CDR3 is TGTGCCAGCAGCTCAGGACTAGCGGGCTCCTCTAGCACAGATACGCAGTATTTT.

The gene calls are TRBV6-5 and TRBJ1-5, with a weak D call TRBD1 (5 bases). Germline V gene sequence: CDR1 MNHEY, CDR2 SVGAGI. The length of the CDR3 is 13 residues. V lost 4 bases, J lost 7 bases, and 11 bases lay in between. The CDR3 reads CASSLGVWQPQHF. Here the CDR3 DNA reads TGTGCCAGCAGTTTAGGGGTCTGGCAGCCCCAGCATTTT.